The TCR beta chain described here comes from a study of Ad26.COV2.S vaccination and SARS-CoV-2 variants. Across the whole study: Donor was assigned to the Ad26.COV2.S arm of trial COV1001. Donor got 5x10^10 or 1x10^11 viral particles of Ad26.COV2.S.

This CDR3 region has 13 residues. CDR1 and CDR2 (germline): KGHSH, LQKENI. The germline V and J ends were trimmed by 3 bases and 4 bases, with 9 bases remaining between them. Treatment described: roughly 20 received Ad26.COV2.S at low or high dose, single or two shots; a few received placebo; per-sample allocation not given. Specimen acquisition occurred on day 63 following the initial vaccine or placebo injection. General observations from the study: Placebo recipients showed lower spike-specific TCR breadth than vaccinees. Breadth, reportedly substantial, characterized the spike-specific CD8+ and CD4+ T cell responses after vaccination.

About this clone: Its matching antigen is unknown.

Libraries were prepared by immunoSEQ multiplex PCR; TCRdb keeps only in-frame clonotypes and omits some of them. The table has 380,000 or so clones, roughly four fifths seen once. The source is a person between 18 and 59 years old who received the Ad26.COV2.S COVID-19 vaccine or a placebo. This specimen was peripheral blood, taken in a trial of Ad26.COV2.S vaccine versus placebo. The chain links TRBV18 to TRBJ1-1; D gene unclear. CDR3 loop: CASSPGQVTEAFF. CDR3 DNA: TGTGCCAGCTCACCCGGGCAGGTCACTGAAGCTTTCTTT.